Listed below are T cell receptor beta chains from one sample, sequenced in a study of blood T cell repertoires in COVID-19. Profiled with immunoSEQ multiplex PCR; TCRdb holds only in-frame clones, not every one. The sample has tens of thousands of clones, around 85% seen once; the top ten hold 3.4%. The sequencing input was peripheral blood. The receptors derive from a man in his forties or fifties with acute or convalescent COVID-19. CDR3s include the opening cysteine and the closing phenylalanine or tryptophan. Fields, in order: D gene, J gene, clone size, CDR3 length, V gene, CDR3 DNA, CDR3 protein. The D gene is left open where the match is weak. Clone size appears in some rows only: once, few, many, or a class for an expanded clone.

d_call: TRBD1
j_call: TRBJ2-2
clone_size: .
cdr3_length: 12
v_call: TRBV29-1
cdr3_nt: TGCAGCGTTACAGGGGGCACCGGGGAGCTGTTTTTT
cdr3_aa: CSVTGGTGELFF

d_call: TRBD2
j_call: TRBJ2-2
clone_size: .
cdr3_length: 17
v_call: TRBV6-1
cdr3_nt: TGTGCCAGCAGTGAAGGGACTAGCGGGTGGAACACCGGGGAGCTGTTTTTT
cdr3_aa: CASSEGTSGWNTGELFF

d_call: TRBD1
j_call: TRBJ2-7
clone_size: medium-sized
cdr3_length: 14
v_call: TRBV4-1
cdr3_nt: TGCGCCAGCAGCCAAGGGACAGGGTTGGGCGAGCAGTACTTC
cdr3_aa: CASSQGTGLGEQYF

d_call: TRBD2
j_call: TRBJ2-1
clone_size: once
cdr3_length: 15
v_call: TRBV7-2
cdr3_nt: TGTGCCAGCAGCGCGACTAGCGGGAGCTACAATGAGCAGTTCTTC
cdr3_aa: CASSATSGSYNEQFF

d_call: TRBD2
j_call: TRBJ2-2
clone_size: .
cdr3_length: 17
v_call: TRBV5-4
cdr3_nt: TGTGCCAGCAGCTGGACTAGCGGGGGACCGAACACCGGGGAGCTGTTTTTT
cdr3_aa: CASSWTSGGPNTGELFF

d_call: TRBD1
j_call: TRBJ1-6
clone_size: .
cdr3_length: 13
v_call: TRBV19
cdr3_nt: TGTGCCAGTAGCCCGGGACAGAGACCACCCCTCCACTTT
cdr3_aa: CASSPGQRPPLHF

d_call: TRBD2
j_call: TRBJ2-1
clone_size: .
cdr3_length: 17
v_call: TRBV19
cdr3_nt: TGTGCCAGTAGTACTTGGGGGACTAGCGGGGGGACAAATGAGCAGTTCTTC
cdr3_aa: CASSTWGTSGGTNEQFF

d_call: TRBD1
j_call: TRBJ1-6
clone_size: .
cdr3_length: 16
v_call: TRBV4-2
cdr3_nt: TGTGCCAGCAGCCAACGAACGGGACAGGGTTATTCACCCCTCCACTTT
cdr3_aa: CASSQRTGQGYSPLHF

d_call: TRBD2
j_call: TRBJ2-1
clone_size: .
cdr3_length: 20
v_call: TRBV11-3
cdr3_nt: TGTGCCAGCAGCTTAGTCTATAGGGGCGTTCGACTAGCGGCTTACAATGAGCAGTTCTTC
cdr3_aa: CASSLVYRGVRLAAYNEQFF

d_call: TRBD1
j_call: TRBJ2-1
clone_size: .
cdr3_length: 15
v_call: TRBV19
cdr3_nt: TGTGCCAGTAGAGTTCGACAGGGGACCAACAATGAGCAGTTCTTC
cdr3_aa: CASRVRQGTNNEQFF

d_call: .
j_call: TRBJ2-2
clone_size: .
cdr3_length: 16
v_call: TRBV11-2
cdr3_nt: TGTGCCAGCAGCTTAGAGTGGGCGACGAACACCGGGGAGCTGTTTTTT
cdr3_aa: CASSLEWATNTGELFF

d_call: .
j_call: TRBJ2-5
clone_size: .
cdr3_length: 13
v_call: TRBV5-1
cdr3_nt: TGCGCCAGCAGCTGGACAGTTCAAGAGACCCAGTACTTC
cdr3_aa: CASSWTVQETQYF

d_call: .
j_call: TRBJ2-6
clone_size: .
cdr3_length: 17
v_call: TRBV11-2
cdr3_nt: TGTGCCAGCAGCTTAGTGCCGGGAAACTCTGGGGCCAACGTCCTGACTTTC
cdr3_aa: CASSLVPGNSGANVLTF

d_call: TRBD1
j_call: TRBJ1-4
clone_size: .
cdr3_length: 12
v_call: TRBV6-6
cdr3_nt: TGTGCCAGTGGACAGGAAAATGAAAAACTGTTTTTT
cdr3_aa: CASGQENEKLFF

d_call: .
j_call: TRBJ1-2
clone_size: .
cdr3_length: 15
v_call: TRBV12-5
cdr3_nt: TGTGCTAGTGGTTTGGGAAAGGACAGTACCTATGGCTACACCTTC
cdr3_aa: CASGLGKDSTYGYTF

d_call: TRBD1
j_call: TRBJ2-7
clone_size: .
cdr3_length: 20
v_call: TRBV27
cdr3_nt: TGTGCCAGCAGTTCCAAACTCCCGGGGGGTTACAGGGGGCATTACAACGAGCAGTACTTC
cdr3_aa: CASSSKLPGGYRGHYNEQYF

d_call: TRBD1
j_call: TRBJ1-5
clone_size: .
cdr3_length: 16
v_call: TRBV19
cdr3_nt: TGTGCCAGCGTGAGACCGGGACAGGGGATCAATCAGCCCCAGCATTTT
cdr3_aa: CASVRPGQGINQPQHF

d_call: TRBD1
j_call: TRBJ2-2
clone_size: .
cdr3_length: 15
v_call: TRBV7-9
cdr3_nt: TGTGCCAGCAGCTTTAACAGGGGCTGGACCGGGGAGCTGTTTTTT
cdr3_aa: CASSFNRGWTGELFF

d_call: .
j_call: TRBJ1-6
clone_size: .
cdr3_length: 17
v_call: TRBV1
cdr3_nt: TGCACCAGCAGCCGGCGGGAACCCCGCTCCTATAATTCACCCCTCCACTTT
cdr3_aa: CTSSRREPRSYNSPLHF

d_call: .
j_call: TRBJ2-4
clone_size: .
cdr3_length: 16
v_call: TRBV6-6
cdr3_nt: TGTGCCAGCAACATCTCGGATGAGAAGCGCAAAAACATTCAGTACTTC
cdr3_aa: CASNISDEKRKNIQYF

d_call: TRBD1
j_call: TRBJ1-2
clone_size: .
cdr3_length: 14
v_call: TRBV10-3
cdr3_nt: TGTGCCATCAGTGAGTTGGGACAGAACTATGGCTACACCTTC
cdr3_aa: CAISELGQNYGYTF

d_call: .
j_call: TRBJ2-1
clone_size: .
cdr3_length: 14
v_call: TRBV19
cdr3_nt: TGTGCCAGTAGTATTATACAGCCTTTCAATGAGCAGTTCTTC
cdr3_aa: CASSIIQPFNEQFF

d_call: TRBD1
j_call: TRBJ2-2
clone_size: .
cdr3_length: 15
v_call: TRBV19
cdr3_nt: TGTGCCAGTAGCCGGGGACAGGGGGCATCCGGGGAGCTGTTTTTT
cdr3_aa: CASSRGQGASGELFF

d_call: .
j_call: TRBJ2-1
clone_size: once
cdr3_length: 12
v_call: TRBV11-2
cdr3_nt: TGTGCCAGCAGCTTAGGGTCCGGGGAGCAGTTCTTC
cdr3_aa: CASSLGSGEQFF

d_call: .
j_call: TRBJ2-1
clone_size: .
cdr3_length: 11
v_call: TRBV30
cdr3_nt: TGTGCCTGGAGTGTCAGTAATGAGCAGTTCTTC
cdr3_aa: CAWSVSNEQFF

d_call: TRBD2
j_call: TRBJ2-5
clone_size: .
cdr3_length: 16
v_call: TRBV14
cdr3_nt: TGTGCCAGCAGCCCCACGGGACTAGCGTTGGGAGAGACCCAGTACTTC
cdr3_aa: CASSPTGLALGETQYF

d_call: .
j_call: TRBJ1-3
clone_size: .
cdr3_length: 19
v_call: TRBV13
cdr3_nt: TGTGCCAGCAGCTTCGGTCTCTTTACGACAGACGCGGGGGGAAACACCATATATTTT
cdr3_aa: CASSFGLFTTDAGGNTIYF

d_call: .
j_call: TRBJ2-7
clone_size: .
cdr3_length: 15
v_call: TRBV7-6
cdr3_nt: TGTGCCAGCAGCTTAGAACAGGGCCCGGGGTACGAGCAGTACTTC
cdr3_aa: CASSLEQGPGYEQYF

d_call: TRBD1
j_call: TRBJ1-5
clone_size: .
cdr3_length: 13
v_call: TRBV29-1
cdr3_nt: TGCAGCGTTGGGTGGGACAGGGTCCAGCCCCAGCATTTT
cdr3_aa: CSVGWDRVQPQHF

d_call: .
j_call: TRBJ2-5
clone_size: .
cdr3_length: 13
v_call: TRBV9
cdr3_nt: TGTGCCAGCAGCGTAGAAACTTTAGCAACCCAGTACTTC
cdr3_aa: CASSVETLATQYF

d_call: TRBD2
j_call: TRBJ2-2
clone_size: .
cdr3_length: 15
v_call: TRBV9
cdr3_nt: TGTGCCAGCAGCGAGGGCGGGAGCCAGAGCGGGGAGCTGTTTTTT
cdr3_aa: CASSEGGSQSGELFF

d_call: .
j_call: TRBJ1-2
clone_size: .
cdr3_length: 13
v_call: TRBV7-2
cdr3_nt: TGTGCCAGCAGCTTGGACAGCTTCTATGGCTACACCTTC
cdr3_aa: CASSLDSFYGYTF

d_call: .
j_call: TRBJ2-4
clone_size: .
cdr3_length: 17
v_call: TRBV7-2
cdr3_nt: TGTGCCAGCAGCCCCGGCGCGGCAGGGCCAGCCAAAAACATTCAGTACTTC
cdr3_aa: CASSPGAAGPAKNIQYF

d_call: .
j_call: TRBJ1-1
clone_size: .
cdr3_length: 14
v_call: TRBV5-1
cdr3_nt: TGCGCCAGCAGCTCGGGGGATGGAGGCACTGAAGCTTTCTTT
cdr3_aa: CASSSGDGGTEAFF

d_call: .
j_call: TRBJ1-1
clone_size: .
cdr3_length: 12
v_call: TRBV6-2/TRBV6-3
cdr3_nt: TGTGCCAGCAGTTCCCAGGGGCGTCACGCTTTCTTT
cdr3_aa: CASSSQGRHAFF

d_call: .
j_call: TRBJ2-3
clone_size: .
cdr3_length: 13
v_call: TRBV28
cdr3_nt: TGTGCCAGCAGCCCCTCCGAAAGGGGTACGCAGTATTTT
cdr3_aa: CASSPSERGTQYF

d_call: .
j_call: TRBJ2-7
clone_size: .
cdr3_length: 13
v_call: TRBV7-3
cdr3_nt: TGTGCCAGCAGCTTAGGTACGGACTCAGGGCAGTACTTC
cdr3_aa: CASSLGTDSGQYF

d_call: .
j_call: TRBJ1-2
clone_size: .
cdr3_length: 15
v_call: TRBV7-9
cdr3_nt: TGTGCCAGCAGCCCCCCGGGACTGGCTAACTATGGCTACACCTTC
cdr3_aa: CASSPPGLANYGYTF

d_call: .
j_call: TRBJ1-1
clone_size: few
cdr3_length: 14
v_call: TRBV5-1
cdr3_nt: TGCGCCAGCAGCTTCGATGGGGGCCTCACTGAAGCTTTCTTT
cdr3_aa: CASSFDGGLTEAFF

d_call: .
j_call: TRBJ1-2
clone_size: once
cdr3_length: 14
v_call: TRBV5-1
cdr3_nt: TGCGCCAGCAGTAGACAGGAAGGGGCGGATGGCTACACCTTC
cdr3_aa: CASSRQEGADGYTF

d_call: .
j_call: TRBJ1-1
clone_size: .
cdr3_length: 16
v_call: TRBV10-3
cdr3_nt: TGTGCCATCAGTGAGATCCAGGTAGGGGCCAACACTGAAGCTTTCTTT
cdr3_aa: CAISEIQVGANTEAFF

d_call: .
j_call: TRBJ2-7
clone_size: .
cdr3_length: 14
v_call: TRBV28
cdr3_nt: TGTGCCAGCAGAAACACCGGGGATTCCTACGAGCAGTACTTC
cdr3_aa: CASRNTGDSYEQYF

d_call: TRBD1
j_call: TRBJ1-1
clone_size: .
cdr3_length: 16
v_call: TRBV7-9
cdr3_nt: TGTGCCAGCAGCCAAACGACAGGGGGGTCGAACACTGAAGCTTTCTTT
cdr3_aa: CASSQTTGGSNTEAFF

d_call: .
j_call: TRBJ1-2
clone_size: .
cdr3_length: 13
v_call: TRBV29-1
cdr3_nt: TGCAGCGTTGAAACACAGGGATACTATGGCTACACCTTC
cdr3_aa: CSVETQGYYGYTF

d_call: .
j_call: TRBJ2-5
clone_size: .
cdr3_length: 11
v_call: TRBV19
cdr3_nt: TGTGCCAGTAGTATTATGGAGACCCAGTACTTC
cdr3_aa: CASSIMETQYF